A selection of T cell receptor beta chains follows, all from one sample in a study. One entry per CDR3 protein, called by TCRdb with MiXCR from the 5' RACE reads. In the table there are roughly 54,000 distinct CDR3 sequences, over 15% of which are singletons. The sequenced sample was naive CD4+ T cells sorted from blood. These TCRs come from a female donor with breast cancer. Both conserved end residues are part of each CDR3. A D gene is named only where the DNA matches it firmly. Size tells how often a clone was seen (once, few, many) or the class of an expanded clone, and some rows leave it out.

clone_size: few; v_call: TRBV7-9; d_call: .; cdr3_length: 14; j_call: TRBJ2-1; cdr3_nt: TGTGCCAGCAGCTTAGAGTTCAGCTACAATGAGCAGTTCTTC; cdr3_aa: CASSLEFSYNEQFF
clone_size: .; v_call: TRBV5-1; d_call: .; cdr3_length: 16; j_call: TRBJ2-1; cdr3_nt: TGCGCCAGCAGCTTGGTTTCAGGGAGTAGGAACAATGAGCAGTTCTTC; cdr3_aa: CASSLVSGSRNNEQFF
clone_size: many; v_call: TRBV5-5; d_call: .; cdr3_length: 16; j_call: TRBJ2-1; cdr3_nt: TGTGCCAGCAGCCGCGACGCCAGAAGCTCCTACAATGAGCAGTTCTTC; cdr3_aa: CASSRDARSSYNEQFF
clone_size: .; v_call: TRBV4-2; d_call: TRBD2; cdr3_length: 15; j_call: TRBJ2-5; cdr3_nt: TGTGCCAGCAGCCCAGCGGGGGGTTTGGAGGAGACCCAGTACTTC; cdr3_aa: CASSPAGGLEETQYF
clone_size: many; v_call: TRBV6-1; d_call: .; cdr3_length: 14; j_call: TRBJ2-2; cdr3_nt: TGTGCCAGCAGTGCAAGCCCGTTCAGCGGGGAGCTGTTTTTT; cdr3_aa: CASSASPFSGELFF
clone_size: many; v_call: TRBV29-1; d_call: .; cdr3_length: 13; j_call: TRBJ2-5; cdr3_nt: TGCAGCGTTGAAGACGGGCAGCAAGAGACCCAGTACTTC; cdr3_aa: CSVEDGQQETQYF
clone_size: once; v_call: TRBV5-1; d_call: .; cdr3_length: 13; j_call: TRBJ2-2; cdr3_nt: TGCGCCAGCAGCTCCATAGGGGCCGGGGAGCTGTTTTTC; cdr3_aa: CASSSIGAGELFF
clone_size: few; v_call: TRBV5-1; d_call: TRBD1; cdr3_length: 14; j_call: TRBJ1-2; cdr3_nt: TGCGCCAGCAGCTTGGGAGGGACAGGGAACGGCTACACCTTC; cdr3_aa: CASSLGGTGNGYTF
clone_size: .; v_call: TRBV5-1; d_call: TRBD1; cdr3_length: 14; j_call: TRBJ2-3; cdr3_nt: TGCGCCACTCAATCGGGACAGCGCACAGATACGCAGTATTTT; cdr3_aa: CATQSGQRTDTQYF
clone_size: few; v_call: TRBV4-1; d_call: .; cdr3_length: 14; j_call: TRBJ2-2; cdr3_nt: TGCGCCAGCAGCCGACGAGAAAACACCGGGGAGCTGTTTTTT; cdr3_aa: CASSRRENTGELFF
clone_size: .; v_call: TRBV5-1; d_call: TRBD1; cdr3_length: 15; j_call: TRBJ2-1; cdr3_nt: TGCGCCAGCGCCTTTGGGACAGGGCGTCGGAGTGAGCAGTTCTTC; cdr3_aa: CASAFGTGRRSEQFF
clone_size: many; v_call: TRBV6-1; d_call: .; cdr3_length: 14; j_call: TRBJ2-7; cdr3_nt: TGTGCCAGCAGTCGGTCCGGATCCTCCTACGAGCAGTACTTC; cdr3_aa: CASSRSGSSYEQYF
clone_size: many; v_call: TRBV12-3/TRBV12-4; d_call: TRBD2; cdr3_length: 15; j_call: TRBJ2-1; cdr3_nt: TGTGCCAGCAGCCCGGGGGGGAGCTCCTACAATGAGCAGTTCTTC; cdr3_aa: CASSPGGSSYNEQFF
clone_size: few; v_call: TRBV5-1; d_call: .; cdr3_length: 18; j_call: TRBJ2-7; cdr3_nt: TGCGCCAGCAGCTTGGAGGGCCCAACCTCCTGGGGAATCTACGAGCAGTACTTC; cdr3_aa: CASSLEGPTSWGIYEQYF
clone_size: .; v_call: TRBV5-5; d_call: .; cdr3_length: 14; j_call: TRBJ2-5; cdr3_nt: TGTGCCAGCAGCTTGCGAGATCACCAAGAGACCCAGTACTTC; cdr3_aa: CASSLRDHQETQYF
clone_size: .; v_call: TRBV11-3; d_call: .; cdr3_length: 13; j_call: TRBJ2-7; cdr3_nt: TGTGCCAGCAGCGCCGCCCCGGGTAGGGAGCAGTACTTC; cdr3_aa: CASSAAPGREQYF
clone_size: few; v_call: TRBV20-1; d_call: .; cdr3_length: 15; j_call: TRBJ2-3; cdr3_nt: TGCAGTGCCCTTAGACTGAGCTCGCGCACAGATACGCAGTATTTT; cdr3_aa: CSALRLSSRTDTQYF
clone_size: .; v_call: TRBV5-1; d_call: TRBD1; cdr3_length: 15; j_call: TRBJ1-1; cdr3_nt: TGCGCCAGCAGCACCGGAGGGGGCAGGAACACTGAAGCTTTCTTT; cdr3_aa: CASSTGGGRNTEAFF
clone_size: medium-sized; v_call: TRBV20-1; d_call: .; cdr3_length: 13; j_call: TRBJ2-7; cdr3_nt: TGCAGTCCCCGGCGGACGTCGCTCTACGAGCAGTACTTC; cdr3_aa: CSPRRTSLYEQYF
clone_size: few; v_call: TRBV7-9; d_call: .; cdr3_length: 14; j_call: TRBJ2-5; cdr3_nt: TGTGCCAGCAGCTTAGGAGACCTCCGTGAGGCCCAGTACTTC; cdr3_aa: CASSLGDLREAQYF
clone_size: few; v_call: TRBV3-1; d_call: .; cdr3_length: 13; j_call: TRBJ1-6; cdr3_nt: TGTGCCAGCAGCCAAAACAACGGGTCACCCCTCCACTTT; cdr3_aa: CASSQNNGSPLHF
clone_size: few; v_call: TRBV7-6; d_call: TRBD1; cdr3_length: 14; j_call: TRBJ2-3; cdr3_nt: TGTGCCAGCAGCTTAGCGAGGGGGCCAGATACGCAGTATTTT; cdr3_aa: CASSLARGPDTQYF
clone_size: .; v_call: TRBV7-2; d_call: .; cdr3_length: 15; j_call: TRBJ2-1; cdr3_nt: TGTGCCAGCAGCTTGTCCCAGCTTACACACAATGAGCAGTTCTTC; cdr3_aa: CASSLSQLTHNEQFF
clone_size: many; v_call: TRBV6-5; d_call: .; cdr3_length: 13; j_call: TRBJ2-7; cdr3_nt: TGTGCCAGCAGGTATGGACAGACATACGAGCAGTACTTC; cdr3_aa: CASRYGQTYEQYF
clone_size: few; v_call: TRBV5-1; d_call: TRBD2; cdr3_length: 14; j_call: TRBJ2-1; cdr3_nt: TGCGCCAGCAGCTTGTCTTTTCTAGCGGGAGTCCTGTTCTTC; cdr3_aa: CASSLSFLAGVLFF
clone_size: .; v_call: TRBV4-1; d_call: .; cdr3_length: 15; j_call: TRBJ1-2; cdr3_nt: TGCGCCAGCAGCCACGATTCCAAAGTGGGGTATGGCTACACCTTC; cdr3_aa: CASSHDSKVGYGYTF
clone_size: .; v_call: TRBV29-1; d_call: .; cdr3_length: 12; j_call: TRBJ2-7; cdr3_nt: TGCAGCGTTGTGGGTCTGTCCTACGAGCAGTACTTC; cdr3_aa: CSVVGLSYEQYF
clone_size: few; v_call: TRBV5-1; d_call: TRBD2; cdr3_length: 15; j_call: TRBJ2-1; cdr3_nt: TGCGCCAGCAGCTTGGGAACTAGCGGTAACAATGAGCAGTTCTTC; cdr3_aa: CASSLGTSGNNEQFF